Listed below are T cell receptor beta chains from one sample, sequenced in a study of T-cell reconstitution after alpha-beta-depleted transplantation in children. MiXCR was run by TCRdb on the PCR reads, yielding one entry per CDR3 protein. The table records about 830,000 distinct CDR3 sequences, 15% to 20% of them present only once. The sequences come from PBMCs, mostly from graft donor cells, collected 360 days after TCRalphabeta/CD19-depleted stem cell transplant. Receptors originate from a male patient aged 5 to 17 who had a stem cell transplant for acute lymphoblastic leukemia, so the T cells may come from the graft donor. Both conserved end residues are trimmed from each CDR3.

j_call: TRBJ2-3; v_call: TRBV6-1; cdr3_aa: ASSRDRAGTDTQY
j_call: TRBJ2-7; v_call: TRBV29-1; cdr3_aa: SVGARGSSYEQY
j_call: TRBJ2-3; v_call: TRBV19; cdr3_aa: ASSTSGRAAAYTQY
j_call: TRBJ2-3; v_call: TRBV12-3/TRBV12-4; cdr3_aa: ASSRLFSTDTQY
j_call: TRBJ2-7; v_call: TRBV20-1; cdr3_aa: SARRSGRALGEQY
j_call: TRBJ2-7; v_call: TRBV4-1; cdr3_aa: ASSQDLVTYEQY
j_call: TRBJ2-7; v_call: TRBV7-2; cdr3_aa: ASSFIGTPFYEQY
j_call: TRBJ2-3; v_call: TRBV7-2; cdr3_aa: ASSQGLAGGRDTQY
j_call: TRBJ2-2; v_call: TRBV7-3; cdr3_aa: ASSSTGGNTGELF
j_call: TRBJ1-5; v_call: TRBV6-5; cdr3_aa: ASSHQGAVNQPQH
j_call: TRBJ2-5; v_call: TRBV3-1; cdr3_aa: ASSHSGTSETQY
j_call: TRBJ2-3; v_call: TRBV12-3/TRBV12-4; cdr3_aa: ASSFFSSHTQY
j_call: TRBJ2-1; v_call: TRBV10-1; cdr3_aa: ASSEPGTNSYNEQF
j_call: TRBJ2-7; v_call: TRBV24-1; cdr3_aa: ATSDQKDRFYEQY
j_call: TRBJ2-1; v_call: TRBV30; cdr3_aa: AWNGAGGVDEQF
j_call: TRBJ2-1; v_call: TRBV3-1; cdr3_aa: ASSGRTSYNEQF
j_call: TRBJ2-7; v_call: TRBV20-1; cdr3_aa: SAFSGARSYEQY
j_call: TRBJ1-4; v_call: TRBV4-2; cdr3_aa: ASSQELGEKLF
j_call: TRBJ1-1; v_call: TRBV20-1; cdr3_aa: SATNARKSTEAF
j_call: TRBJ1-1; v_call: TRBV3-1; cdr3_aa: ASSTNLGSGKAF
j_call: TRBJ1-5; v_call: TRBV5-1; cdr3_aa: ASSLGGRYNQPQH
j_call: TRBJ2-7; v_call: TRBV9; cdr3_aa: ASSVGSQGLSYEQY
j_call: TRBJ2-1; v_call: TRBV5-1; cdr3_aa: ASSRSRSSYNEQF